Presented here are 15 T cell receptor beta chains from one specimen sequenced in a study of CD8 T cells in ankylosing spondylitis. Overall study results and limits: Among TCR beta sequences, a motif of roughly 8 highly homologous variants appeared characteristic of ankylosing spondylitis blood.

TCRdb re-called the 5' RACE reads with MiXCR, one entry per CDR3 protein. The profile shows about 330,000 distinct CDR3 sequences, 8% of them singletons. These TCRs are of unknown antigen specificity. The sequencing sample was made of blood, either unsorted or a sorted T cell fraction (not recorded which). The source is a male donor with ankylosing spondylitis.

This clonotype was picked up a small number of times. The chain has TRBV6-5 and TRBJ2-7; possible D gene TRBD1, 5 bases. Germline loops: CDR1 MNHEY, CDR2 SVGAGI. CDR3 length: 13 amino acids. Trimming took 2 bases from V and 9 from J, leaving 14 bases between them. CDR3 sequence reads: CASSYGAQMVQYF. The CDR3 nucleotides are TGTGCCAGCAGTTACGGGGCGCAGATGGTGCAGTACTTC.

The chain carries TRBV5-5 and TRBJ1-5, with a tentative D call TRBD1 (6 bases). Trimming removed 2 bases from V and 5 bases from J, with 11 bases in between. The CDR3 has 14 amino acids. Germline-derived CDR1 and CDR2 are SGHKS and YYEKEE (reference sequence). The CDR3 sequence: CASSFLDRDQPQHF. The CDR3 nucleotides read TGTGCCAGCAGCTTTCTGGACAGAGATCAGCCCCAGCATTTT.

V usage is TRBV7-9 and J usage is TRBJ2-1; D may be TRBD2 (5 bases). V lost 5 bases, J lost 2 bases, and 16 bases lay in between. Germline V gene data show CDR1 as SEHNR and CDR2 as FQNEAQ (reference sequence). There are 16 residues in the CDR3. The CDR3: CASSPRTSIPYNEQFF. The CDR3 bases are TGTGCCAGCAGCCCACGAACTAGTATCCCCTACAATGAGCAGTTCTTC.

This clonotype was observed a handful of times. The V and J genes are TRBV6-1 and TRBJ2-4; 9 positions agree with TRBD2. This CDR3 comprises 15 residues. Germline CDR1 and CDR2: MNHNS and SASEGT. V lost 4 bases and J lost 3; bases outside the gene matches: 4. The CDR3 coding sequence is TGTGCCAGCAGTGTGCGGGAGGGAGACAAAAACATTCAGTACTTC. This gives the protein CASSVREGDKNIQYF.

This clonotype was found a few times. The genes are TRBV18 and TRBJ1-2; the match to TRBD1 covers 7 bases. CDR3 size: 14 residues. Germline V gene data show CDR1 as KGHSH and CDR2 as LQKENI. The trim removed 3 bases at V and 5 bases at J, leaving 6 bases unmatched. CDR3 bases: TGTGCCAGCTCACCGGTCGGGACAGAGTATGGCTACACCTTC. This sequence encodes CASSPVGTEYGYTF.

The chain couples TRBV28 to TRBJ2-1; weak D call: TRBD1 (5 bases). Between the trimmed V and J ends, which lost 5 bases and 12 bases, there was a span of 11 bases. This CDR3 contains 11 residues. CDR1 MDHEN and CDR2 SYDVKM come from the germline V gene. The CDR3, as DNA: TGTGCCAGCAGTCAAATACAGGCGCAGTTCTTC. Translation gives CASSQIQAQFF.

Ten or more counts support this clonotype. This sequence joins TRBV5-1 and TRBJ2-7, with TRBD2 matching 11 bases. The germline V gene encodes CDR1 SGHRS and CDR2 YFSETQ. This CDR3 has 16 residues. The J segment lost 4 bases and the V segment lost 0 bases, leaving 6 bases of the junction unmatched. CDR3 amino acids: CASSLGGTSGLYEQYF. For the CDR3, the DNA is TGCGCCAGCAGCTTGGGCGGGACTAGCGGATTATACGAGCAGTACTTC.

This clonotype appeared a few times. This chain joins TRBV7-9 and TRBJ2-1; 7 bases agree with TRBD1. The V and J ends lost 2 bases and 15 bases, in that order; junction bases with no gene match: 4. CDR1 SEHNR and CDR2 FQNEAQ come from the germline V gene (reference sequence). The CDR3 consists of 11 residues. In DNA form, the CDR3 reads TGTGCCAGCAGCTTACAACAGGGGTTGTTCTTC. Translation gives CASSLQQGLFF.

In the case of this clonotype: This may come from a read error, since a much larger clone is one base off. V and J are TRBV7-9 and TRBJ2-1, with D uncertain. The CDR3 totals 14 residues. CDR1 and CDR2 from the germline V gene are SEHNR and FQNEAQ (reference sequence). The CDR3 spells CASSPFRENNEQSF. The DNA of the CDR3 is TGTGCCAGCAGCCCCTTTCGCGAAAACAATGAGCAGTCCTTC.

This clonotype occurred a few times. This chain links TRBV19 with TRBJ2-6; D gene ambiguous. Between the trimmed V and J ends, which lost 3 bases and 0 bases, there was a span of 27 bases. Germline lookup yields CDR1 LNHDA and CDR2 SQIVND (reference sequence). This CDR3 has 22 amino acids. The CDR3 loop is CASSIGVESVDASPSGANVLTF. CDR3 nucleotides: TGTGCCAGTAGTATTGGGGTCGAGAGTGTGGACGCATCGCCCTCTGGGGCCAACGTCCTGACTTTC.

There are a few counts of this clonotype. The chain is built from TRBV3-1 and TRBJ2-5; D may match TRBD1 or TRBD2 (6 bases each). V was cut by 1 base and J by 5 bases, with 11 bases left in between. Per the germline V gene, CDR1 is LGHDT and CDR2 is YNNKEL (reference sequence). The CDR3 extends over 14 amino acids. CDR3 region: CASSQVRGLETQYF. In nucleotides, the CDR3 is TGTGCCAGCAGCCAAGTACGGGGGCTGGAGACCCAGTACTTC.

This clonotype has only a few counts. The chain uses TRBV7-2 and TRBJ2-7; D possibly corresponds to TRBD2 (5 bases). The CDR3 runs 15 residues. Looked up from germline, CDR1 is SGHTA and CDR2 is FQGNSA. The V end was cut by 2 bases, the J end by 4 bases, with 15 bases between. The CDR3 DNA follows: TGTGCCAGCAGCTTATCCAGCGGCGGCATTTACGAGCAGTACTTC. It specifies CASSLSSGGIYEQYF.

This clonotype was detected only a few times. CDR3 in amino acids: CASSITPGDAGELFF. The CDR3 DNA sequence: TGTGCCAGTAGTATTACGCCGGGGGATGCCGGGGAGCTGTTTTTT. The chain is built from TRBV19 and TRBJ2-2; D is perhaps TRBD2 (6 bases). CDR3 length: 15 residues. Per germline, CDR1 LNHDA and CDR2 SQIVND (reference sequence). With 3 bases removed from V and 6 bases from J, the gap between germline ends came to 14 bases. The whole variable domain, filled in from reference TRBV19 and TRBJ2-2, reads DGGITQSPKYLFRKEGQNVTLSCEQNLNHDAMYWYRQDPGQGLRLIYYSQIVNDFQKGDIAEGYSVSREKKESFPLTVTSAQKNPTAFYLCASSITPGDAGELFFGEGSRLTVL.

This clonotype has only a few counts. V usage is TRBV5-1 and J usage is TRBJ2-7, with D perhaps matching TRBD2 (5 bases). The V end was cut by 4 bases, the J end by 3 bases, with 17 bases between. The germline gives CDR1 SGHRS, CDR2 YFSETQ. The CDR3 sequence is 15 residues long. The CDR3 is CASSLEVRPLYEQYF. Written as DNA, the CDR3 is TGCGCCAGCAGCCTGGAGGTCCGCCCTCTCTACGAGCAGTACTTC. The variable domain in full, with the rest retrieved from reference TRBV5-1 and TRBJ2-7, is KAGVTQTPRYLIKTRGQQVTLSCSPISGHRSVSWYQQTPGQGLQFLFEYFSETQRNKGNFPGRFSGRQFSNSRSEMNVSTLELGDSALYLCASSLEVRPLYEQYFGPGTRLTVT.

This chain connects TRBV30 to TRBJ2-5; D is perhaps TRBD1 (5 bases). V was pared by 5 bases and J by 5 bases, with 15 bases between. Germline V lookup: CDR1 GTSNPN, CDR2 SVGIG (reference sequence). This CDR3 spans 13 amino acids. The chain's CDR3 is CAWRRWGTETQYF. For the CDR3, the DNA is TGTGCCTGGCGACGCTGGGGCACGGAGACCCAGTACTTC. Drawing the rest from reference TRBV30 and TRBJ2-5, the complete variable domain is SQTIHQWPATLVQPVGSPLSLECTVEGTSNPNLYWYRQAAGRGLQLLFYSVGIGQISSEVPQNLSASRPQDRQFILSSKKLLLSDSGFYLCAWRRWGTETQYFGPGTRLLVL.